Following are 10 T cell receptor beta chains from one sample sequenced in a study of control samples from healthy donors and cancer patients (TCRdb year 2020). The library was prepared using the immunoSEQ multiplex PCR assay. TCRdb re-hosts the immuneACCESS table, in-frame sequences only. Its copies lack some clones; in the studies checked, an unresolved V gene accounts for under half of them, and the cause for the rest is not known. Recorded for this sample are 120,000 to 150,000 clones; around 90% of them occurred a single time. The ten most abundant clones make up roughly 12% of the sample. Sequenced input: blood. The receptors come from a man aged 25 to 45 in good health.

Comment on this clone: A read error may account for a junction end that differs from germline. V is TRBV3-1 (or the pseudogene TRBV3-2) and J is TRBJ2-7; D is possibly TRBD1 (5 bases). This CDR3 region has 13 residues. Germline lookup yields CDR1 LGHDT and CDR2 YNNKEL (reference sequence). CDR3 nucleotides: TGTGCCAGCAGCCAAAGGGGCTCCAACGAGCAGTACTTC. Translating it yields CASSQRGSNEQYF.

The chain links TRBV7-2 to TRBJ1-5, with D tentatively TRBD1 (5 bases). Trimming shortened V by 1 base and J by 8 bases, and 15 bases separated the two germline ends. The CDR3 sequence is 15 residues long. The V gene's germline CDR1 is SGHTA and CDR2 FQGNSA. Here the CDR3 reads CASSLDGAGMEPQHF. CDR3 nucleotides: TGTGCCAGCAGCTTAGATGGTGCAGGGATGGAGCCCCAGCATTTT.

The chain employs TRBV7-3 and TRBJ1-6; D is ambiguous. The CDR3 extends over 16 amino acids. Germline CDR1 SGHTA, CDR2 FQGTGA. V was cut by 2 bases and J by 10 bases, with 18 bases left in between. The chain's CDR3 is CASSLFGSLVGSPLHF. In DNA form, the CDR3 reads TGTGCCAGCAGCTTATTCGGCTCCCTGGTTGGCTCACCCCTCCACTTT.

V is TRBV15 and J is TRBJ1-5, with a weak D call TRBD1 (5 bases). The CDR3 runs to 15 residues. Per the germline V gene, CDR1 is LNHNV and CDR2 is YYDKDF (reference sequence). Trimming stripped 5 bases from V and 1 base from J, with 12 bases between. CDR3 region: CATSPEGDSNQPQHF. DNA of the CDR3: TGTGCCACCAGCCCTGAAGGGGACAGCAATCAGCCCCAGCATTTT.

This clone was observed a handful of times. CDR3 coding DNA: TGTGCCAGCAGGCTAGCGGGTATAGGAGTGGATGAGCAGTTCTTC. Translation: CASRLAGIGVDEQFF. This sequence joins TRBV4-2 and TRBJ2-1; 8 bases are a match to TRBD2. CDR3 size: 15 residues. V was pared by 6 bases and J by 8 bases, with 12 bases of the junction left unmatched. Germline lookup yields CDR1 LGHNA and CDR2 YNFKEQ.

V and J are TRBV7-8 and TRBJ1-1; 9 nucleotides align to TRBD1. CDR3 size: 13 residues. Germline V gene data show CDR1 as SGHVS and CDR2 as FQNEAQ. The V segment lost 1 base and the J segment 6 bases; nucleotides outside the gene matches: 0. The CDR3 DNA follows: TGTGCCAGCAGCTTAGGGACAGGGGCTGAAGCTTTCTTT. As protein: CASSLGTGAEAFF.

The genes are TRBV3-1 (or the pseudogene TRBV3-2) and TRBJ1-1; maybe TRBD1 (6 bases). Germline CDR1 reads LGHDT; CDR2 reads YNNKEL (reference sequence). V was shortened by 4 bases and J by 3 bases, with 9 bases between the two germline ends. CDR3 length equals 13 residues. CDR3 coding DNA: TGTGCCAGCAGCCGCAGACAGGACACTGAAGCTTTCTTT. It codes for CASSRRQDTEAFF.

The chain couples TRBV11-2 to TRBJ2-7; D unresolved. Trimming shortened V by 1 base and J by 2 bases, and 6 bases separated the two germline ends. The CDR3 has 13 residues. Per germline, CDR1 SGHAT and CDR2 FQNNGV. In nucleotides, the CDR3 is TGTGCCAGCAGCTTAGGTTTACCCTACGAGCAGTACTTC. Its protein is CASSLGLPYEQYF.

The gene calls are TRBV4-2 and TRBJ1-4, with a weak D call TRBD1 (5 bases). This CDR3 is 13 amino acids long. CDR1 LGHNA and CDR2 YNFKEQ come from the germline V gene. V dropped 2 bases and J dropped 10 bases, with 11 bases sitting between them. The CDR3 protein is CASSQRGSAKLFF. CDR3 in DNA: TGTGCCAGCAGCCAACGGGGGAGCGCAAAACTGTTTTTT.

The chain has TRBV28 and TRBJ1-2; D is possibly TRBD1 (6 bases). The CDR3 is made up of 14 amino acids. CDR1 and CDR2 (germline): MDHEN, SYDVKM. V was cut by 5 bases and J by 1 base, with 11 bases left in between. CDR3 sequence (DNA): TGTGCCAGCAGTATTCCGGGACATAACTATGGCTACACCTTC. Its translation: CASSIPGHNYGYTF.